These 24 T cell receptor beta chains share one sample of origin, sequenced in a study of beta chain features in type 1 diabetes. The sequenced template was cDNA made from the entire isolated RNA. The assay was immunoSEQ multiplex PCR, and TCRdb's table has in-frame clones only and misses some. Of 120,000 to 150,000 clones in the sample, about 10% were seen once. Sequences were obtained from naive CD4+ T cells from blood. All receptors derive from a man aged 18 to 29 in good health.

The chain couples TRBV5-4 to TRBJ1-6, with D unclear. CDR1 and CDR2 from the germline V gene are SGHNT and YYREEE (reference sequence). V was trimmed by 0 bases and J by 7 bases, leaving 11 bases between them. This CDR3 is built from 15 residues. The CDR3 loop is CASSLAIPGNSPLHF. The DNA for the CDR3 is TGTGCCAGCAGCTTGGCGATACCGGGGAATTCACCCCTCCACTTT.

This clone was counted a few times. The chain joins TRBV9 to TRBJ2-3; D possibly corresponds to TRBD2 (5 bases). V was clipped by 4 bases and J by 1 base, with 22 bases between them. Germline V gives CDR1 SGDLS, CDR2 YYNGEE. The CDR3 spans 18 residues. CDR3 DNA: TGTGCCAGCAGCCGGAGCGGTTATTGGGGTGAGGGCACAGATACGCAGTATTTT. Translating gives CASSRSGYWGEGTDTQYF.

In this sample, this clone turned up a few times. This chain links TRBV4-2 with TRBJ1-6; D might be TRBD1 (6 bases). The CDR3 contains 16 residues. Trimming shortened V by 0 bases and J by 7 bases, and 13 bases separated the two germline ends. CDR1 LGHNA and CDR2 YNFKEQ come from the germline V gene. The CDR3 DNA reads TGTGCCAGCAGCCAAGACCGGGACATTCAGAATTCACCCCTCCACTTT. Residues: CASSQDRDIQNSPLHF.

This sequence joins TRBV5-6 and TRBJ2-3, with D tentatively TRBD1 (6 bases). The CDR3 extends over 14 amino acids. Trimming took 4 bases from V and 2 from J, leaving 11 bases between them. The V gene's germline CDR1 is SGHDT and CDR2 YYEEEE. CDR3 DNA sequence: TGTGCCAGCAGCACGGACAGAAACACAGATACGCAGTATTTT. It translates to CASSTDRNTDTQYF.

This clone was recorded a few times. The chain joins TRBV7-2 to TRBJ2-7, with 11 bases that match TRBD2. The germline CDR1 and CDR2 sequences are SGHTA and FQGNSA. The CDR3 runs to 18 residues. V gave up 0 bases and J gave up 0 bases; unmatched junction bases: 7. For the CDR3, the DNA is TGTGCCAGCAGCTTAGCGGGGCTAGCGGGGGGCCTCTCCTACGAGCAGTACTTC. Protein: CASSLAGLAGGLSYEQYF.

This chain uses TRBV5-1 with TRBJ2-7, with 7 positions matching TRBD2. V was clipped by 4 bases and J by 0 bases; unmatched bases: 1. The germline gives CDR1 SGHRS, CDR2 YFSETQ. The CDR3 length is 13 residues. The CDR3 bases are TGCGCCAGCAGCCGGGGGGACTCCTACGAGCAGTACTTC. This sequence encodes CASSRGDSYEQYF.

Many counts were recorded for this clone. The CDR3 DNA reads TGCGCCAGCAGCTTGGCGAGAGATACGCAGTATTTT. Amino acid sequence: CASSLARDTQYF. The chain couples TRBV5-1 to TRBJ2-3; no clear D gene. From germline, CDR1 is SGHRS and CDR2 YFSETQ. The CDR3 sequence is 12 residues long. V was trimmed by 0 bases and J by 5 bases, leaving 4 bases between them.

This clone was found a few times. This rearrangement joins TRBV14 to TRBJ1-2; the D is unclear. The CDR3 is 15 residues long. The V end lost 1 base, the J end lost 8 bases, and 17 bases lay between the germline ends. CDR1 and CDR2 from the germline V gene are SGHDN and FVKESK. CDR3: CASSQGPSSVVGYTF. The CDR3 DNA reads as TGTGCCAGCAGCCAAGGTCCCTCGTCGGTCGTAGGCTACACCTTC.

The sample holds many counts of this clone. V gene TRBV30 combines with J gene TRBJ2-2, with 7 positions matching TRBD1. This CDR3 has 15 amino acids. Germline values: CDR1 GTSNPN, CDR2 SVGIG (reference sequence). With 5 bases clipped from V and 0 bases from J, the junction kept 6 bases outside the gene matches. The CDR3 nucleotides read TGTGCCTGGGGCCGAGGGACAGCGAACACCGGGGAGCTGTTTTTT. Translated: CAWGRGTANTGELFF.

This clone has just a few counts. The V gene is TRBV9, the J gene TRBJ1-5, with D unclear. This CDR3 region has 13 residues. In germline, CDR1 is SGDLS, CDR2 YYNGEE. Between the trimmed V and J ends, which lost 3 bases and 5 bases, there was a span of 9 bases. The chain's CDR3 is CASSAFLDQPQHF. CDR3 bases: TGTGCCAGCAGCGCCTTCCTAGATCAGCCCCAGCATTTT.

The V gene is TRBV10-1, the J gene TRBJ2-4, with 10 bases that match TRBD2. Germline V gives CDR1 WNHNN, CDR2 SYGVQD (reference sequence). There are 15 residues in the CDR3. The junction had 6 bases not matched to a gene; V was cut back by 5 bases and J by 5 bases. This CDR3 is CASSSGGAGENIQYF. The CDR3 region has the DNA TGCGCCAGCAGTAGCGGGGGGGCCGGGGAAAACATTCAGTACTTC.

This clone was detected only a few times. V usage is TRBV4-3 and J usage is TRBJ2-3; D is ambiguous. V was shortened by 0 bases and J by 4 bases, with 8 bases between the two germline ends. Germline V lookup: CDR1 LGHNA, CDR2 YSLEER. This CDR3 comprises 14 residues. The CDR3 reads CASSQDAGADTQYF. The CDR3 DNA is TGCGCCAGCAGCCAAGATGCAGGTGCAGATACGCAGTATTTT.

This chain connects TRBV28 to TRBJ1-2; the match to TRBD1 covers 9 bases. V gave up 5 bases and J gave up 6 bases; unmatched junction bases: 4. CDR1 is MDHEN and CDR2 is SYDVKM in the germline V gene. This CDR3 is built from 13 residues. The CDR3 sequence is CASSSGQGNGYTF. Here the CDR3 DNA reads TGTGCCAGCAGTAGTGGACAGGGGAATGGCTACACCTTC.

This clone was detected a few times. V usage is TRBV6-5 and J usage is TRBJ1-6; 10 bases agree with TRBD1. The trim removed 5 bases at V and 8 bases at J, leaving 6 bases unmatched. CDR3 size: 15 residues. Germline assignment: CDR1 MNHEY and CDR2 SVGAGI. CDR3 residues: CASSRPGTGDSPLHF. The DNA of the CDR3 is TGTGCCAGCAGTCGGCCCGGGACAGGGGATTCACCCCTCCACTTT.

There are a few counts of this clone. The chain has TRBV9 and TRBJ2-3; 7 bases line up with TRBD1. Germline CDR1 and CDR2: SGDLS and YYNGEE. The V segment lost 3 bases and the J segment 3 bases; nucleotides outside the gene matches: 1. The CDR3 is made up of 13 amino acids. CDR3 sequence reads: CASSEGATDTQYF. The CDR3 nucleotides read TGTGCCAGCAGCGAGGGGGCTACAGATACGCAGTATTTT.

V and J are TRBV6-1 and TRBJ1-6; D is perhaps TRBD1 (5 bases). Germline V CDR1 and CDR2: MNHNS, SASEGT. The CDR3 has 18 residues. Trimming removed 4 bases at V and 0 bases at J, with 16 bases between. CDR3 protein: CASSGQTPWSSYNSPLHF. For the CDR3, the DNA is TGTGCCAGCAGTGGACAGACCCCGTGGAGCTCCTATAATTCACCCCTCCACTTT.

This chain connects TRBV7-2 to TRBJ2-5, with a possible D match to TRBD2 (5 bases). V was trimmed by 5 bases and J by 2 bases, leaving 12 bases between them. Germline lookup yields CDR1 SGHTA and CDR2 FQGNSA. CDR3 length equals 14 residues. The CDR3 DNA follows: TGTGCCAGCAGCGTGTACGGGGTTCAAGAGACCCAGTACTTC. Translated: CASSVYGVQETQYF.

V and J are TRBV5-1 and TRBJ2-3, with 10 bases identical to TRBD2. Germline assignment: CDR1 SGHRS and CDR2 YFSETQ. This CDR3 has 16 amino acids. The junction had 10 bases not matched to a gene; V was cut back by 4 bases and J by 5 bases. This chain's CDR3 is CASSPYSGGTGDTQYF. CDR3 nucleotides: TGCGCCAGCAGCCCTTATAGCGGGGGGACAGGAGATACGCAGTATTTT.

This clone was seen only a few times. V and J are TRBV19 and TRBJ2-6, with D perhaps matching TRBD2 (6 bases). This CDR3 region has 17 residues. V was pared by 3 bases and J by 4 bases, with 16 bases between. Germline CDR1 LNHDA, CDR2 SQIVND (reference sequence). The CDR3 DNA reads TGTGCCAGTAGTATTCCCCGGGGGATGACGGGGGCCAACGTCCTGACTTTC. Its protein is CASSIPRGMTGANVLTF.

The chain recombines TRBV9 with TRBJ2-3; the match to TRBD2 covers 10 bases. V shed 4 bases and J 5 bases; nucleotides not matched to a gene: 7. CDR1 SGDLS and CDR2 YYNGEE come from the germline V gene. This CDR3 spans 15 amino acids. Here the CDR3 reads CASSSQRGGVDTQYF. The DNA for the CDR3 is TGTGCCAGCAGCTCGCAGCGGGGGGGCGTAGATACGCAGTATTTT.

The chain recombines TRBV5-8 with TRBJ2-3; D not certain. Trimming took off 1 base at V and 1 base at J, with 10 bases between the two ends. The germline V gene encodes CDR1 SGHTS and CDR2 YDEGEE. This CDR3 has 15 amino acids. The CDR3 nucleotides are TGTGCCAGCAGCTTGTCCCTAATGGGCACAGATACGCAGTATTTT. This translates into CASSLSLMGTDTQYF.

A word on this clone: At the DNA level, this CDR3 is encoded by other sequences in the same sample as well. CDR3 amino acids: CATSRDRGREKLFF. CDR3 DNA sequence: TGTGCCACCAGCCGCGACAGGGGGAGGGAAAAACTGTTTTTT. The chain joins TRBV15 to TRBJ1-4; 9 positions agree with TRBD1. The trim removed 5 bases at V and 8 bases at J, leaving 6 bases unmatched. The CDR3 consists of 14 residues. Germline-derived CDR1 and CDR2 are LNHNV and YYDKDF (reference sequence).

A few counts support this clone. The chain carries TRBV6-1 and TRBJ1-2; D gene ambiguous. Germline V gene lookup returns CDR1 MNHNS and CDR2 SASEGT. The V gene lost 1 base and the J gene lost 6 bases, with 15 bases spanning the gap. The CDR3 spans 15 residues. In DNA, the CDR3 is TGTGCCAGCAGTGAAGGGGGAGGGCATTCGGATGGCTACACCTTC. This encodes CASSEGGGHSDGYTF.

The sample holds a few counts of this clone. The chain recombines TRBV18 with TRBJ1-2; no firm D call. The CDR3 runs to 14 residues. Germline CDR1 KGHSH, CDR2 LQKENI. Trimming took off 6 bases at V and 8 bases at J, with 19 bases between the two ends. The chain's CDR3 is CASSSNSYSGGYTF. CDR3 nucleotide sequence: TGTGCCAGCTCGTCAAACAGCTATTCGGGAGGCTACACCTTC.